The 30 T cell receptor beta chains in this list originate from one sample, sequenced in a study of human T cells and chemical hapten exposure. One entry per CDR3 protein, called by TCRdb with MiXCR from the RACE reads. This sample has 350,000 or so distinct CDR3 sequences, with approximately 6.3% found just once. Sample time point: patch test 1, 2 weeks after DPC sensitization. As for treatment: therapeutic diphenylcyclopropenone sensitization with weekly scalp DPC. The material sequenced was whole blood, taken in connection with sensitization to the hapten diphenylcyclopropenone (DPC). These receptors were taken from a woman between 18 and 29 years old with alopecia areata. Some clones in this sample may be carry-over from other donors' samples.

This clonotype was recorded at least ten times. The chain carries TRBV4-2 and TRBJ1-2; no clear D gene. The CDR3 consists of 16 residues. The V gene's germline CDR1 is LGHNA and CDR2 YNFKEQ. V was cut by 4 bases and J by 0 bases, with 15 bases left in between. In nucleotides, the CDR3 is TGTGCCAGCAGCCCCCTCGACGGTCTCTCTAACTATGGCTACACCTTC. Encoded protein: CASSPLDGLSNYGYTF.

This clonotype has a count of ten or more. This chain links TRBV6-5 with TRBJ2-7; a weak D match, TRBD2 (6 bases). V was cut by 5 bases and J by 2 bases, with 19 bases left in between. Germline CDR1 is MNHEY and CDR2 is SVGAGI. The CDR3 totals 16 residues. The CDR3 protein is CASSPGRRGPAYEQYF. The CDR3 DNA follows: TGTGCCAGCAGTCCAGGGAGGCGGGGACCTGCCTACGAGCAGTACTTC.

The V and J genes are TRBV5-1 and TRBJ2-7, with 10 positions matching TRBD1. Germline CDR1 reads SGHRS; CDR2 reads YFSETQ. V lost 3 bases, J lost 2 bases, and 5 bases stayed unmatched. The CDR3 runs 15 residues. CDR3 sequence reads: CASSSGGTGAYEQYF. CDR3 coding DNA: TGCGCCAGCAGCTCGGGAGGGACAGGGGCCTACGAGCAGTACTTC.

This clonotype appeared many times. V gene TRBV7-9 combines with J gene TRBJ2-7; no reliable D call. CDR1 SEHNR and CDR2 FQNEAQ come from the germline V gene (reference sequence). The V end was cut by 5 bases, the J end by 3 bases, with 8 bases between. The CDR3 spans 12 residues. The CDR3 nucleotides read TGTGCCAGCAGCGCTATCAACTACGAGCAGTACTTC. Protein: CASSAINYEQYF.

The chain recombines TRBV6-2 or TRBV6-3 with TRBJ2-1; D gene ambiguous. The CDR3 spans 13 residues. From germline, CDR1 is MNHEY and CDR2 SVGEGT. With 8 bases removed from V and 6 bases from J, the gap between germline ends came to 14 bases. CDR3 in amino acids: CASPEKASNEQFF. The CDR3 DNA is TGTGCCAGCCCCGAGAAGGCATCCAATGAGCAGTTCTTC.

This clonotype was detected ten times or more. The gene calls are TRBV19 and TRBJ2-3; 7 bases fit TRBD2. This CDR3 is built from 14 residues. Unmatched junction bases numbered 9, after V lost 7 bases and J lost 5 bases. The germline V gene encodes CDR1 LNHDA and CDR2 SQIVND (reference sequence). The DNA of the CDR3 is TGTGCCAGTAACCAGCGGGGTTGGGTAGATACGCAGTATTTT. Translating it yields CASNQRGWVDTQYF.

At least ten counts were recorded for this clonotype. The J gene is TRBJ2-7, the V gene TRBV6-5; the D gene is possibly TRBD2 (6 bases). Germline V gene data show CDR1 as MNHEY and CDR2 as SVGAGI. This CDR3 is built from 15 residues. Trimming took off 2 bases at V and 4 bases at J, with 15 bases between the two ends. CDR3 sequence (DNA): TGTGCCAGCAGTTACGTTGCGGGGTCCGGATACGAGCAGTACTTC. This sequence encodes CASSYVAGSGYEQYF.

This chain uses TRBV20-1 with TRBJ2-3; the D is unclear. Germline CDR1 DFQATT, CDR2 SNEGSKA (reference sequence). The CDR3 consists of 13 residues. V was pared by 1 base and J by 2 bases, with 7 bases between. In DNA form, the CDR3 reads TGCAGTGCTAGAGTGAGCTTCACAGATACGCAGTATTTT. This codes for CSARVSFTDTQYF.

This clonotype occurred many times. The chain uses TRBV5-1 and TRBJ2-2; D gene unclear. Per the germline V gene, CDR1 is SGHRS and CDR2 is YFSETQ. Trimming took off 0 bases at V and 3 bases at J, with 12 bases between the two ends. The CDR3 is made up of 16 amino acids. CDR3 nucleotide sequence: TGCGCCAGCAGCTTGGCAACCAGTTCTTACACCGGGGAGCTGTTTTTT. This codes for CASSLATSSYTGELFF.

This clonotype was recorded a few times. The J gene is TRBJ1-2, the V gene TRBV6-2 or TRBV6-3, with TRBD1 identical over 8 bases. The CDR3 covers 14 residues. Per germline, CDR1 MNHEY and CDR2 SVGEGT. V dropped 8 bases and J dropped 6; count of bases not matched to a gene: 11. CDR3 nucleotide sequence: TGTGCCAGCTCCAAAAGGGACAGGTGGCATGGCTACACCTTC. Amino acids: CASSKRDRWHGYTF.

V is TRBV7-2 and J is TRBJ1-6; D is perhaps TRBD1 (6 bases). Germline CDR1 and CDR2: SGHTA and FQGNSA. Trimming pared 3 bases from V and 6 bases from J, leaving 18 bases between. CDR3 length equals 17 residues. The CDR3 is CASSFLVGGDINSPLHF. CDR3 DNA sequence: TGTGCCAGCAGCTTCTTGGTAGGGGGGGATATTAATTCACCCCTCCACTTT. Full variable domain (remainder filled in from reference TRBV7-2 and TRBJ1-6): GAGVSQSPSNKVTEKGKDVELRCDPISGHTALYWYRQSLGQGLEFLIYFQGNSAPDKSGLPSDRFSAERTGGSVSTLTIQRTQQEDSAVYLCASSFLVGGDINSPLHFGNGTRLTVT.

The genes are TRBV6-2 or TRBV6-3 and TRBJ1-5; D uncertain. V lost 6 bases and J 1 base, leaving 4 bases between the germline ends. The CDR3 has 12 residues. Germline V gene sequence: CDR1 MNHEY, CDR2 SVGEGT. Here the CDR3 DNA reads TGTGCCAGCAGAAACAGCAATCAGCCCCAGCATTTT. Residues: CASRNSNQPQHF.

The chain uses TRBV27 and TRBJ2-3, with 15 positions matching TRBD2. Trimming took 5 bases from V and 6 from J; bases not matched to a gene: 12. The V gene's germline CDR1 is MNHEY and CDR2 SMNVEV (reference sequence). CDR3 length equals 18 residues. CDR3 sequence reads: CASSGSTGLAGGGDTQYF. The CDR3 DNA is TGTGCCAGCAGTGGTAGTACGGGACTAGCGGGGGGAGGGGATACGCAGTATTTT.

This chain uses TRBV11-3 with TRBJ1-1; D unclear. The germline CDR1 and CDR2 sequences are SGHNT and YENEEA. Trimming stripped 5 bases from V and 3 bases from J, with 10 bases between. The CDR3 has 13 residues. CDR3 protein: CASSQMGYTEAFF. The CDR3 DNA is TGTGCCAGCAGCCAAATGGGGTACACTGAAGCTTTCTTT. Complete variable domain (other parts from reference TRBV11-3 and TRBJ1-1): EAGVVQSPRYKIIEKKQPVAFWCNPISGHNTLYWYLQNLGQGPELLIRYENEEAVDDSQLPKDRFSAERLKGVDSTLKIQPAELGDSAVYLCASSQMGYTEAFFGQGTRLTVV.

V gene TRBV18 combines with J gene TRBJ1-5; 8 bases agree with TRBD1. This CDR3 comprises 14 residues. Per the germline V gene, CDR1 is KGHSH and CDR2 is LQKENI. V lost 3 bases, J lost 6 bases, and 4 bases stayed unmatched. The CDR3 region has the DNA TGTGCCAGCTCACCTCAGGGGGCCAGTCAGCCCCAGCATTTT. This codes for CASSPQGASQPQHF.

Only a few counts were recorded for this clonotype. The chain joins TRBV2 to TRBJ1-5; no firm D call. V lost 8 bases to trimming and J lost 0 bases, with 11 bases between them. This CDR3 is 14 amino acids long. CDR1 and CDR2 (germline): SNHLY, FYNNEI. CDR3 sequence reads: CASSGESSNQPQHF. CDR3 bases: TGTGCCAGCTCTGGGGAGTCTAGCAATCAGCCCCAGCATTTT.

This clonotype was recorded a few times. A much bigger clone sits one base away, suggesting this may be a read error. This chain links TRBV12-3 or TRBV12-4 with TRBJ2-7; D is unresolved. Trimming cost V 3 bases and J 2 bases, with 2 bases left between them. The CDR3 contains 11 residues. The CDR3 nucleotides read TGTGCCAGCAGTTTCCCCTACGAGCAGTACTTC. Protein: CASSFPYEQYF.

The CDR3 DNA reads TGCGCCAGCAGCGGAGTAGACAGGGGTAATTCACCCCTCCACTTT. Translating it yields CASSGVDRGNSPLHF. The rearrangement uses TRBV5-1 and TRBJ1-6, with 8 bases aligning to TRBD1. The V and J ends lost 4 bases and 6 bases, in that order; junction bases with no gene match: 6. This CDR3 contains 15 residues. Germline lookup yields CDR1 SGHRS and CDR2 YFSETQ. Based on the CDR3 plus reference TRBV5-1 and TRBJ1-6, the full variable domain is KAGVTQTPRYLIKTRGQQVTLSCSPISGHRSVSWYQQTPGQGLQFLFEYFSETQRNKGNFPGRFSGRQFSNSRSEMNVSTLELGDSALYLCASSGVDRGNSPLHFGNGTRLTVT.

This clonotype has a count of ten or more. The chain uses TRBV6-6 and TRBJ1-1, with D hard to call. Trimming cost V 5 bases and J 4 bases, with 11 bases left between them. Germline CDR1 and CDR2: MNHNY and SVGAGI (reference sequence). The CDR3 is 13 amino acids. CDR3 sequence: CASSVTVSTEAFF. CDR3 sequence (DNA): TGTGCCAGCAGTGTAACAGTTAGCACTGAAGCTTTCTTT.

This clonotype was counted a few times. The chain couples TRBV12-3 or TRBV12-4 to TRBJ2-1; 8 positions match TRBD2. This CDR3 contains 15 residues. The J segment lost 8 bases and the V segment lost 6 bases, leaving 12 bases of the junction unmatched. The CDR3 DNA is TGTGCCAGCAGCCGACCGGGGGGGGCTGTGGATGAGCAGTTCTTC. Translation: CASSRPGGAVDEQFF.

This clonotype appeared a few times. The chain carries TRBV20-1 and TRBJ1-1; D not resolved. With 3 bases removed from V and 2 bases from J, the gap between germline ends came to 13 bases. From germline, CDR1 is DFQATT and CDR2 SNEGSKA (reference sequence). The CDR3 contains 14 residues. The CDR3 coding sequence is TGCAGTGCTAGCATCCAGGTCAGAAACACTGAAGCTTTCTTT. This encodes CSASIQVRNTEAFF.

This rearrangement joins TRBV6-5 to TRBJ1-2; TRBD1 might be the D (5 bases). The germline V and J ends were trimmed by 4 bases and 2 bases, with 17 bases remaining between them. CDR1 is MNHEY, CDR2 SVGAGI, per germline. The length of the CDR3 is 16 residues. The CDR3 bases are TGTGCCAGCAGTTCAAACGGGGCCGAAAGAAACTATGGCTACACCTTC. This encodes CASSSNGAERNYGYTF.

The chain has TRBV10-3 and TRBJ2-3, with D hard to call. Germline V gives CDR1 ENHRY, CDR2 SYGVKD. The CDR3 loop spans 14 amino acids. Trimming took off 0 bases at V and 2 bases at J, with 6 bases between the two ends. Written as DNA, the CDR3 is TGTGCCATCAGTGAGTCTAGGGACACAGATACGCAGTATTTT. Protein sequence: CAISESRDTDTQYF.

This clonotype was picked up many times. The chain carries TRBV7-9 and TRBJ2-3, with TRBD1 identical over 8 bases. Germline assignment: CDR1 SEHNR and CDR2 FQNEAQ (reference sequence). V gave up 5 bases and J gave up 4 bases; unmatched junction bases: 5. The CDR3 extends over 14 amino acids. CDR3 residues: CASSADRAADTQYF. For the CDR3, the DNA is TGTGCCAGCAGCGCGGACAGGGCCGCAGATACGCAGTATTTT.

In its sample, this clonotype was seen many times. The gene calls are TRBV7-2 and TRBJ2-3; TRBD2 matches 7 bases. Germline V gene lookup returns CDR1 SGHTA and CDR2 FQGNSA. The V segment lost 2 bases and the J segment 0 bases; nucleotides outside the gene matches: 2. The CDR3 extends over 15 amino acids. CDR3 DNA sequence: TGTGCCAGCAGCTTACGGACTAGTAGCACAGATACGCAGTATTTT. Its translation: CASSLRTSSTDTQYF.

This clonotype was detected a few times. CDR3 sequence reads: CATEPHDRENTEAFF. The CDR3 coding sequence is TGTGCCACCGAGCCCCATGACAGGGAAAACACTGAAGCTTTCTTT. V and J are TRBV24-1 and TRBJ1-1; TRBD1 matches 7 bases. Looked up from germline, CDR1 is KGHDR and CDR2 is SFDVKD. The CDR3 is 15 residues long. With 9 bases clipped from V and 2 bases from J, the junction kept 11 bases outside the gene matches.

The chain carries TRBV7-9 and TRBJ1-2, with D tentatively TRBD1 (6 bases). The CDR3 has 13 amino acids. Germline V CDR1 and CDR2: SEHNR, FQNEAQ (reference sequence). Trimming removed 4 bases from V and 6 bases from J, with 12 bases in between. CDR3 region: CASSSTGQDGYTF. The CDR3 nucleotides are TGTGCCAGCAGCTCTACAGGGCAGGATGGCTACACCTTC.

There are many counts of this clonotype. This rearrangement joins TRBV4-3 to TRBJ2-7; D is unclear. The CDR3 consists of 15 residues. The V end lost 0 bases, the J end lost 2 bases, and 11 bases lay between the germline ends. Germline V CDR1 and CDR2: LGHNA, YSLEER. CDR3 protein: CASSQDGTRTYEQYF. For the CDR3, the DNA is TGCGCCAGCAGCCAAGACGGCACGCGAACCTACGAGCAGTACTTC.

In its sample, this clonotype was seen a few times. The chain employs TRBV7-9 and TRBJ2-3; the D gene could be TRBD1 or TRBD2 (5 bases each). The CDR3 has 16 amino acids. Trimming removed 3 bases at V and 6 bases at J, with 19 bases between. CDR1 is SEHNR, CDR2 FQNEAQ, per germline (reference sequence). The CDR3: CASSFRWPGRADTQYF. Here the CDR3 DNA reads TGTGCCAGCAGCTTCCGATGGCCGGGACGGGCTGATACGCAGTATTTT.

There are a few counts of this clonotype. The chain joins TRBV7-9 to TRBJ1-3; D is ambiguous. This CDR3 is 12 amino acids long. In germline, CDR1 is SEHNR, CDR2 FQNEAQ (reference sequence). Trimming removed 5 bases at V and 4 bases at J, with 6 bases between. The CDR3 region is CASSPAGNTIYF. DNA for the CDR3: TGTGCCAGCAGCCCCGCCGGAAACACCATATATTTT.